This T cell receptor beta chain emerged from a study of tumor and adjacent non-tumor tissue in lung cancer. At the level of the study: The cohort had 12 adenocarcinoma, a couple of squamous cell and 1 small cell patients.

TCRbeta libraries were built with three rounds of nested PCR, modified from ARM-PCR. TCRdb used MiXCR to reprocess the multiplex PCR reads, holding one entry per CDR3 protein. The sample carries fewer than 85,000 distinct CDR3 sequences, around 86% recorded once. RNA was extracted from bulk tissue without any cell sorting. The J segment lost 4 bases and the V segment lost 10 bases, leaving 12 bases of the junction unmatched. The germline V gene encodes CDR1 MDHEN and CDR2 SYDVKM. This CDR3 has 15 residues. Sequencing used lung tumor tissue. The clonotype comes from a woman in her forties or fifties with non-small cell lung cancer. This chain links TRBV28 with TRBJ2-3; 9 positions match TRBD2. CDR3 protein: CANMSSGRRADTQYF. DNA for the CDR3: TGTGCCAACATGTCCAGCGGGAGGAGGGCAGATACGCAGTATTTT.